This entry features one TCR beta chain sequence. The target antigen is unknown. The source of the sample is a study of cytomegalovirus exposure and HLA in healthy donors. Trimming shortened V by 6 bases and J by 1 base, and 9 bases separated the two germline ends. The CDR3 has 13 residues. Germline CDR1 is SNHLY and CDR2 is FYNNEI. Primers included in the PCR were 60 Vbeta and 13 Jbeta primers. Repertoires were generated with immunoSEQ multiplex PCR, while TCRdb's copy carries only in-frame clones and drops some. The sample lists around 97,000 clones; roughly two thirds were seen once. Whole-study results and caveats: The authors listed 150 to 200 TCR beta chains as cytomegalovirus-associated.

The rearrangement joins TRBV2 to TRBJ1-2; a weak D match, TRBD1 (6 bases). Sequenced sample: PBMCs. The TCR originated in a man aged 35 to 55 in good health and CMV-seronegative. The CDR3 DNA reads as TGTGCCAGCAGGAAGGGGGTTAACTATGGCTACACCTTC. It yields the protein CASRKGVNYGYTF.